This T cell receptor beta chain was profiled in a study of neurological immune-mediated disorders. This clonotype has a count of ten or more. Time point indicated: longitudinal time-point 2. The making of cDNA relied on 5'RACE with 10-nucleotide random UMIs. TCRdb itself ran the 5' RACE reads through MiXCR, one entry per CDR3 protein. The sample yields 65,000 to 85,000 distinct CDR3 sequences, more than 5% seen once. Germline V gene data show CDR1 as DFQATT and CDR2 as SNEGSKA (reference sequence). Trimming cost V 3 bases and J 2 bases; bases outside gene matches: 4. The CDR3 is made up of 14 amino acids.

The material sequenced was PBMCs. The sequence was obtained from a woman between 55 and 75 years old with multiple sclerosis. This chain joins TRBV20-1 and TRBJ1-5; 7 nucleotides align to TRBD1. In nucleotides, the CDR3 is TGCAGTGCTAGCGATACAGGGGGCAATCAGCCCCAGCATTTT. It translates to CSASDTGGNQPQHF.